The entry that follows covers one TCR beta chain sequence. These data originate in a study of shared clonotypes between healthy human individuals. Only CD45RO-negative cells positively selected for CCR7 counted as naive CD8 cells, so terminally differentiated effector memory CD45RA+ cells were excluded. Generated by immunoSEQ multiplex PCR, the TCRdb table keeps only in-frame clones and is missing some. The data show hundreds of thousands of clones, around 96% seen once. This sequence was found in a woman aged 25 to 39 in good health. The sample was naive CD8+ T cells sorted from blood.

The CDR3 protein is CASSLPGVGDTQYF. The CDR3, as DNA: TGTGCCAGCAGCTTACCGGGAGTGGGGGATACGCAGTATTTT. This chain connects TRBV7-9 to TRBJ2-3, with D possibly being TRBD2 (6 bases). Trimming took 2 bases from V and 6 from J, leaving 12 bases between them. CDR1 and CDR2 (germline): SEHNR, FQNEAQ (reference sequence). The CDR3 runs to 14 residues.